The present T cell receptor beta chain was sequenced within a study of T cells in Graves' hyperthyroidism and ophthalmopathy (dated by TCRdb to the late 2010s). Context from the whole study: Peripheral blood was collected at initial diagnosis, before any treatment. According to the paper, TCR Vbeta CDR3 sequencing was carried out on over 130 peripheral blood samples, which came from 40 to 45 ophthalmopathy, fewer than 80 hyperthyroidism and approximately 17 progressor patients. Prospective prediction of ophthalmopathy was tested in an independent validation cohort of some 19 hyperthyroidism patients and around 16 patients who later progressed to ophthalmopathy. The roughly 90 discovery patients were divided at random into training and test sets in a 7:3 ratio. To identify distinguishing TCR V-J signatures, a discovery cohort of about 100 patients was used, comprising 43 with Graves' ophthalmopathy and some 60 with stable Graves' hyperthyroidism. The study also compared thyroid tissue and blood T-cell repertoires from roughly 6 Graves' hyperthyroidism patients. Once sampling was done, hyperthyroidism patients were given methimazole at a starting dose of 30 mg daily, whereas ophthalmopathy patients were given high-dose intravenous methylprednisolone. Results the study describes overall, beyond this receptor: In validation, the model predicted progression to ophthalmopathy a median of approximately 6.3 months before onset, with roughly 71% sensitivity and more than 72% specificity. Most expanded thyroid clonotypes (frequency above 0.001) were also detected in blood, suggesting blood repertoires may reflect thyroid immune responses. No statistical method was used to fix the sample size in advance, and group allocation was not hidden from the investigators. In cross-validation, a model built on a 13 V-J signature told ophthalmopathy apart from stable hyperthyroidism with 85% to 90% sensitivity and about 81% specificity, and in testing the same model reached 80%/75%.

This clonotype was counted between two and nine times. This receptor's antigen is unknown. One base away there is no much larger clone; base qualities are not given. Between the V and J ends, shortened by 4 bases and 2 bases respectively, the junction contains 5 bases. The CDR3, cysteine through phenylalanine, is 12 amino acids long. Only the CDR3 DNA stays, 36 bases, in frame from base 1. As encoded in the germline V gene, CDR1 is MGHDK while CDR2 is SYGVNS. TCR beta CDR3 regions were amplified from RNA transcripts. The first round of RT-PCR for the TCR CDR3 was performed with the HTBI primer set and the Qiagen OneStep RT-PCR kit. Libraries were constructed in a second round of multiplex PCR, after which size selection and purification were performed. Libraries were sequenced paired-end with 100 bp reads on an Illumina HiSeq2000. In the source study's methods: Raw data were processed with SOAPnuke, discarding reads with adapters, uncalled bases, mean Phred below 15, or no exact constant-primer or identifier match. High-quality paired reads were merged using COPE v1.2.5, and each unique nucleotide sequence was defined as a clonotype. MiTCR v1.1 was used to align the clonotypes against IMGT TRBV, TRBD and TRBJ reference segments. Only V-J combinations with frequency above 0.0001, covering approximately 99% of repertoires, were analysed. A TCS score was defined as the ratio between F50 (clonal expansion) and ExV (chaos), using BLOSUM62-based TCRdist between CDR3 peptides within each V-J. Welch's t-statistics and random forest reduced 450 to 600 V-J features to roughly 13, which were used in a naive Bayes classifier (R e1071). Starting from the raw public reads, TCRdb applied fastp trimming at Q25, assembled clones with MiXCR and retained in-frame beta chains. Each CDR3 protein gets just one entry, which takes the most common genes and DNA from the rows behind it. Clone size and V and J calls follow TCRdb, not the original study. Across this sample there are 490,000 or so distinct CDR3 sequences, with roughly 23% seen only once. The top ten clones comprise about half of the sample.

Ophthalmopathy patients had moderately to severely active disease, with a Clinical Activity Score of 3 or more, a NOSPECS grade of 4 or more, and a disease duration of less than 3 months. Patients with uncontrolled infections, other autoimmune diseases, pregnancy or lactation were excluded. Clinical symptoms, serum thyroxine and TRAb, thyroid ultrasound, and orbital computed tomography formed the basis for the diagnoses. PBMCs were isolated from approximately 10 ml of fresh peripheral blood by Ficoll-Paque density gradient centrifugation. Total RNA was extracted using Trizol reagent, and RNA quality was assessed on an Agilent 2100 Bioanalyzer.

The sequence links TRBV25-1 to TRBJ1-2; the D segment cannot be called with confidence. Sequencing was performed on blood. The TCR sequence derives from an older woman with Graves' ophthalmopathy. The CDR3 protein sequence reads: CASSAQNYGYTF. The nucleotide sequence reads TGTGCCAGCAGTGCACAGAACTATGGCTACACCTTC.